Shown below are 18 T cell receptor beta chains from a single sample sequenced in a study of Ad26.COV2.S vaccination and SARS-CoV-2 variants. The method was immunoSEQ multiplex PCR; TCRdb's version includes in-frame clones alone and lacks a portion of them. The repertoire holds under 150,000 clones, with 70% to 90% as singletons. The sequencing used peripheral blood, collected after recovery from COVID-19. Receptors originate from a human donor who had recovered from COVID-19.

With respect to this clone: Other DNA sequences in this sample translate to the same CDR3. CDR3: CASSSPPSGASNTGELFF. The CDR3 bases are TGTGCCAGCAGCTCCCCCCCCTCGGGTGCAAGCAACACCGGGGAGCTGTTTTTT. V usage is TRBV28 and J usage is TRBJ2-2; the D is unclear. CDR1 is MDHEN and CDR2 is SYDVKM in the germline V gene. CDR3 size: 18 residues. Trimming left V 6 bases short and J 2 bases short, with 22 bases between. The complete variable domain, with remaining parts taken from reference TRBV28 and TRBJ2-2, reads DVKVTQSSRYLVKRTGEKVFLECVQDMDHENMFWYRQDPGLGLRLIYFSYDVKMKEKGDIPEGYSVSREKKERFSLILESASTNQTSMYLCASSSPPSGASNTGELFFGEGSRLTVL.

The chain uses TRBV5-6 and TRBJ1-1, with D uncertain. The CDR3 is 13 amino acids. V lost 4 bases, J lost 2 bases, and 9 bases lay in between. Germline assignment: CDR1 SGHDT and CDR2 YYEEEE. The CDR3 loop reads CASSRGDNTEAFF. The CDR3 bases are TGTGCCAGCAGCCGAGGAGATAACACTGAAGCTTTCTTT.

The chain has TRBV19 and TRBJ2-7, with TRBD1 identical over 9 bases. Germline CDR1 LNHDA, CDR2 SQIVND (reference sequence). This CDR3 is built from 15 residues. The ends lost 5 bases at V and 3 bases at J; junction bases unmatched: 8. The CDR3 DNA reads TGTGCCAGTAGTCTTACAGGGGGCGCGATCTACGAGCAGTACTTC. Translated, it gives CASSLTGGAIYEQYF. The complete variable domain, with remaining parts taken from reference TRBV19 and TRBJ2-7, reads DGGITQSPKYLFRKEGQNVTLSCEQNLNHDAMYWYRQDPGQGLRLIYYSQIVNDFQKGDIAEGYSVSREKKESFPLTVTSAQKNPTAFYLCASSLTGGAIYEQYFGPGTRLTVT.

The chain has TRBV11-2 and TRBJ1-6; perhaps TRBD1 as D (6 bases). Germline lookup yields CDR1 SGHAT and CDR2 FQNNGV. This CDR3 has 17 amino acids. V dropped 1 base and J dropped 5 bases, with 15 bases sitting between them. In DNA, the CDR3 is TGTGCCAGCAGCTTAGGGCCCTGGGGACATCATAATTCACCCCTCCACTTT. It codes for CASSLGPWGHHNSPLHF.

The chain couples TRBV6-5 to TRBJ1-1, with TRBD1 as a possible D gene (6 bases). The CDR3 loop spans 15 amino acids. V lost 0 bases, J lost 2 bases, and 10 bases lay in between. Germline-derived CDR1 and CDR2 are MNHEY and SVGAGI. CDR3 coding DNA: TGTGCCAGCAGTTACTCCGGGGGGCCTAACACTGAAGCTTTCTTT. Translated: CASSYSGGPNTEAFF.

V gene TRBV27 combines with J gene TRBJ1-6, with 7 positions matching TRBD1. From germline, CDR1 is MNHEY and CDR2 SMNVEV (reference sequence). The CDR3 sequence is 19 residues long. The junction had 14 bases not matched to a gene; V was cut back by 6 bases and J by 0 bases. CDR3: CASRFWRGQRSSYNSPLHF. The CDR3 bases are TGTGCCAGCAGGTTTTGGAGGGGGCAGCGGTCCTCCTATAATTCACCCCTCCACTTT.

The CDR3: CASGGQQSFSGNTIYF. Written as DNA, the CDR3 is TGTGCCAGCGGGGGGCAACAGAGCTTCTCTGGAAACACCATATATTTT. The genes are TRBV14 and TRBJ1-3; D possibly corresponds to TRBD1 (6 bases). V lost 8 bases and J 0 bases, leaving 17 bases between the germline ends. Germline loops: CDR1 SGHDN, CDR2 FVKESK. The CDR3 spans 16 residues.

V and J are TRBV5-1 and TRBJ2-1; possibly TRBD1 or TRBD2 for D (5 bases each). Trimming stripped 4 bases from V and 0 bases from J, with 11 bases between. Germline V gene sequence: CDR1 SGHRS, CDR2 YFSETQ. The CDR3 contains 15 residues. The CDR3 reads CASSPGDGSYNEQFF. CDR3 sequence (DNA): TGCGCCAGCAGCCCCGGGGACGGCTCCTACAATGAGCAGTTCTTC.

This sequence joins TRBV11-2 and TRBJ2-7; TRBD2 agrees at 8 bases. The CDR3 covers 15 residues. The germline V gene encodes CDR1 SGHAT and CDR2 FQNNGV. The junction had 8 bases not matched to a gene; V was cut back by 4 bases and J by 3 bases. CDR3 region: CASSSLAGGIYEQYF. For the CDR3, the DNA is TGTGCCAGCAGCTCCCTGGCGGGGGGCATCTACGAGCAGTACTTC.

In its sample, this clone was seen once. The chain is built from TRBV14 and TRBJ1-3; no definite D call. V shed 1 base and J shed 2 bases, with 18 bases lying between them. Germline V lookup: CDR1 SGHDN, CDR2 FVKESK. CDR3 length: 18 residues. In DNA form, the CDR3 reads TGTGCCAGCAGCCAAGGAGACCCCCACTTTCAAACTGGAAACACCATATATTTT. Translated, it gives CASSQGDPHFQTGNTIYF.

This sequence joins TRBV30 and TRBJ1-1; no clear D. CDR3 length: 11 amino acids. With 5 bases removed from V and 0 bases from J, the gap between germline ends came to 4 bases. The germline V gene encodes CDR1 GTSNPN and CDR2 SVGIG (reference sequence). The CDR3 coding sequence is TGTGCCTGGGCCTTGAACACTGAAGCTTTCTTT. Translating it yields CAWALNTEAFF.

The chain joins TRBV27 to TRBJ2-2, with 11 bases lining up with TRBD2. With 2 bases clipped from V and 7 bases from J, the junction kept 3 bases outside the gene matches. The CDR3 sequence is 15 residues long. Germline values: CDR1 MNHEY, CDR2 SMNVEV (reference sequence). For the CDR3, the DNA is TGTGCCAGCAGTTTACTAGCGGGGGGTCACGGGGAGCTGTTTTTT. Amino acid sequence: CASSLLAGGHGELFF.

As regards this clone: At one end the junction does not follow the germline gene, possibly because of a read error. The chain uses TRBV5-1 and TRBJ2-2; weak D call: TRBD1 (6 bases). The CDR3 is made up of 13 amino acids. CDR1 and CDR2 (germline): SGHRS, YFSETQ. CDR3 protein: CASRLDRVGELFF. The CDR3 nucleotides read TGCGCCAGCAGGTTGGACAGAGTCGGGGAGCTGTTTTTT.

CDR3 in amino acids: CASSSGQVLTNEKLFF. The CDR3 DNA reads as TGTGCCAGCAGCTCAGGACAAGTTCTTACTAATGAAAAACTGTTTTTT. The gene calls are TRBV7-2 and TRBJ1-4, with D maybe TRBD1 (5 bases). This CDR3 is built from 16 residues. V dropped 4 bases and J dropped 2 bases, with 14 bases sitting between them. The V gene's germline CDR1 is SGHTA and CDR2 FQGNSA.

The rearrangement uses TRBV7-9 and TRBJ2-1; unclear D gene. The ends were cut back, 3 bases at V and 4 bases at J, with 7 bases in the middle. The length of the CDR3 is 13 residues. The germline CDR1 and CDR2 sequences are SEHNR and FQNEAQ (reference sequence). CDR3 sequence (DNA): TGTGCCAGCAGCTTTGACGGATACAATGAGCAGTTCTTC. It yields the protein CASSFDGYNEQFF. The variable domain in full, with the rest retrieved from reference TRBV7-9 and TRBJ2-1, is DTGVSQNPRHKITKRGQNVTFRCDPISEHNRLYWYRQTLGQGPEFLTYFQNEAQLEKSRLLSDRFSAERPKGSFSTLEIQRTEQGDSAMYLCASSFDGYNEQFFGPGTRLTVL.

The chain links TRBV2 to TRBJ2-3, with 10 bases identical to TRBD1. Germline loops: CDR1 SNHLY, CDR2 FYNNEI. The CDR3 has 15 amino acids. V was clipped by 6 bases and J by 0 bases; unmatched bases: 3. CDR3 DNA sequence: TGTGCCAGCAGACCGGGACAGGGGAGCACAGATACGCAGTATTTT. Residues: CASRPGQGSTDTQYF.

This clone was detected once. The chain recombines TRBV6-4 with TRBJ2-3; D not resolved. CDR3 length: 14 amino acids. CDR1 and CDR2 from the germline V gene are MRHNA and SNTAGT. Trimming cost V 5 bases and J 4 bases, with 13 bases left between them. In nucleotides, the CDR3 is TGTGCCAGCAGTCCCCTCGGTTTTGCAGATACGCAGTATTTT. Translating it yields CASSPLGFADTQYF.

This chain's CDR3 is CATKGSLNTEAFF. CDR3 DNA sequence: TGTGCCACCAAAGGGTCGTTGAACACTGAAGCTTTCTTT. This sequence joins TRBV24-1 and TRBJ1-1; no clear D gene. In germline, CDR1 is KGHDR, CDR2 SFDVKD. The CDR3 loop spans 13 amino acids. The V end lost 8 bases, the J end lost 0 bases, and 9 bases lay between the germline ends.